A selection of T cell receptor beta chains follows, all from one sample in a study of vaccination effects on CD4 cells after COVID-19. These TCRs' antigens remain unknown. Using immunoSEQ multiplex PCR, the repertoire was profiled, and TCRdb retains in-frame clones only, with some absent. This table holds 50,000 to 60,000 clones, around 80% found once. The material sequenced was CD4+ T cells from PBMCs cultured without peptide, taken before COVID-19 vaccination. Receptors originate from a human donor who received a COVID-19 vaccine. The CDR3 runs from the conserved cysteine through the conserved F or W. Each record gives: D gene, CDR3 length, clone size, J gene, V gene, CDR3 DNA, CDR3 protein. A D gene is named only where the DNA matches it firmly. A row's size may be missing; if present it is once, few, many or a size class.

TRBD1,16,-,TRBJ1-1,TRBV10-3,TGTGCCATCAGTGAGTCCGGACAGGGGGCGAACACTGAAGCTTTCTTT,CAISESGQGANTEAFF
-,13,-,TRBJ1-3,TRBV20-1,TGCAGTGCTGGTGGACAGCCAGTGCACACCATATATTTT,CSAGGQPVHTIYF
-,13,-,TRBJ1-2,TRBV7-8,TGTGCCAGCAGCCCCAAACCCGCATATGGCTACACCTTC,CASSPKPAYGYTF
TRBD1,15,-,TRBJ2-3,TRBV10-1,TGCGCCAGCAGTGGTGGGACAGGGGGCCCAGATACGCAGTATTTT,CASSGGTGGPDTQYF
TRBD1,14,few,TRBJ2-1,TRBV2,TGTGCCAGCATTGGGACAGGGTATTTCAATGAGCAGTTCTTC,CASIGTGYFNEQFF
-,15,-,TRBJ1-6,TRBV18,TGTGCCAGCTCACCAGTTTGGGGGTCGGACTCACCCCTCCACTTT,CASSPVWGSDSPLHF
-,13,-,TRBJ2-1,TRBV5-1,TGCGCCAGCAGCCTGACACCTCTGGATGAGCAGTTCTTC,CASSLTPLDEQFF
-,12,-,TRBJ1-2,TRBV19,TGTGCCACCAAAACAACAAACTATGGCTACACCTTC,CATKTTNYGYTF
-,12,-,TRBJ2-5,TRBV6-5,TGTGCCAGCAAGGTGGATTTAGAGACCCAGTACTTC,CASKVDLETQYF
-,14,-,TRBJ2-1,TRBV5-1,TGCGCCAGCCATTCGGGGGCTGCGCGCAATGAGCAGTTCTTC,CASHSGAARNEQFF
-,17,-,TRBJ1-3,TRBV4-1,TGCGCCAGCAGCCAAGATTGGGTCAGGGCGGCCGGAAACACCATATATTTT,CASSQDWVRAAGNTIYF
TRBD2,16,-,TRBJ2-3,TRBV4-1,TGCGCCAGCAGCCAAGATCGTAGCGGGGTACTGAATACGCAGTATTTT,CASSQDRSGVLNTQYF
-,13,-,TRBJ1-1,TRBV12-3/TRBV12-4,TGTGCCAGCAGTTATAGGTCGAACACTGAAGCTTTCTTT,CASSYRSNTEAFF
-,12,-,TRBJ1-5,TRBV24-1,TGTGCCACCAGTGATCTTAATCAGCCCCAGCATTTT,CATSDLNQPQHF
-,12,-,TRBJ1-1,TRBV6-5,TGTGCCAGCACCGAAAATTTCCCAGAAGCTTTCTTT,CASTENFPEAFF
-,16,-,TRBJ1-2,TRBV5-8,TGTGCCAGCAGCTCGTGGAAGGGGGTGCTTTCGCTTGGCTACACCTTC,CASSSWKGVLSLGYTF
TRBD1,16,-,TRBJ2-3,TRBV4-3,TGCGCCAGCAGCCATTTAACAGGGGGAAGCACAGATACGCAGTATTTT,CASSHLTGGSTDTQYF
-,17,-,TRBJ1-1,TRBV9,TGTGCCAGCAGCTCATCTCCCCCAGGCGTACAGGGTACTGAAGCTTTCTTT,CASSSSPPGVQGTEAFF
-,15,-,TRBJ1-3,TRBV23-1,TGCGCCAGCAGTCCCCCGGGAGGGGACGGAAACACCATATATTTT,CASSPPGGDGNTIYF
TRBD1,16,once,TRBJ1-3,TRBV20-1,TGCAGTGCTAGTCCGGGACAGGGATTAGCTGGAAACACCATATATTTT,CSASPGQGLAGNTIYF
-,11,-,TRBJ2-5,TRBV2,TGTGCCAGCAGTCAGGTGGAGACCCAGTACTTC,CASSQVETQYF
-,15,-,TRBJ1-6,TRBV6-1,TGTGCCAGCAGTGAATTGGGCAGCCCGAATTCACCCCTCCACTTT,CASSELGSPNSPLHF
-,14,few,TRBJ1-5,TRBV5-1,TGCGCCAGCAGCCCCCAGGTGGGGGGGCAGCCCCAGCATTTT,CASSPQVGGQPQHF
-,15,-,TRBJ2-1,TRBV7-3,TGTGCCAGCAGCGAGAGGCCAGGGGTGTTGGATGAGCAGTTCTTC,CASSERPGVLDEQFF
-,14,-,TRBJ2-1,TRBV18,TGTGCCAGCTCACGGGAACGCACTTACAATGAGCAGTTCTTC,CASSRERTYNEQFF
-,16,-,TRBJ1-5,TRBV6-1,TGTGCCAGCAGTGAAGTTGGGGTGATTAGCAATCAGCCCCAGCATTTT,CASSEVGVISNQPQHF
TRBD1,14,-,TRBJ1-4,TRBV2,TGTGCCAGCAGGATGGACAGGGGGCATGAAAAACTGTTTTTT,CASRMDRGHEKLFF
TRBD2,16,-,TRBJ2-5,TRBV5-1,TGCGCCAGCAGCGAATACGTACGGGGGGGCGAAGAGACCCAGTACTTC,CASSEYVRGGEETQYF
TRBD2,19,-,TRBJ2-1,TRBV6-1,TGTGCCAGCAGTGAAGCAACGGCCGGGGCTAGCGGGGGGGCCTGTGAGCAGTTCTTC,CASSEATAGASGGACEQFF
TRBD1,15,-,TRBJ1-4,TRBV19,TGTGCCAGTAGTATTATGTCAGGGGGAAATGAAAAACTGTTTTTT,CASSIMSGGNEKLFF
TRBD1,16,-,TRBJ1-1,TRBV6-1,TGTGCCAGCAGTGTATACAGGGGGCGGGGGAACACTGAAGCTTTCTTT,CASSVYRGRGNTEAFF
TRBD2,13,-,TRBJ2-5,TRBV5-4,TGTGCCAGCAAAGGACTAGCCAGAGAGACCCAGTACTTC,CASKGLARETQYF
TRBD2,16,-,TRBJ2-5,TRBV7-9,TGTGCCAGCAGCCTCACTAGCGGGGGGACTGGGGAGACCCAGTACTTC,CASSLTSGGTGETQYF
-,15,-,TRBJ2-1,TRBV11-2,TGTGCCAGCAGCTTGAGTAGTGGGGTCTACAATGAGCAGTTCTTC,CASSLSSGVYNEQFF
-,14,-,TRBJ2-2,TRBV30,TGTGCCTGGAGTGTGGGGATGGACACCGGGGAGCTGTTTTTT,CAWSVGMDTGELFF
-,14,-,TRBJ1-1,TRBV4-1,TGCGCCAGCAGCCAAGTAAAGACGGCAGATCGGGCTTTCTTT,CASSQVKTADRAFF
-,14,-,TRBJ2-2,TRBV5-6,TGTGCCAGCAGCTTGCGATGGACGACCGGGGAGCTGTTTTTT,CASSLRWTTGELFF
-,14,few,TRBJ2-5,TRBV12-5,TGTGCTAGTGGTTTGGTACAACAGGGCAAGACCCAGTACTTC,CASGLVQQGKTQYF
-,13,-,TRBJ1-1,TRBV7-8,TGTGCCAGCAGCCCCCTGGTGAACACTGAAGCTTTCTTT,CASSPLVNTEAFF
-,16,few,TRBJ1-2,TRBV10-1,TGCGCCAGCTTATTTCCCGGGACACAACTTTCCTATGGCTACACCTTC,CASLFPGTQLSYGYTF
-,16,-,TRBJ1-2,TRBV27,TGTGCCAGCAGCCTCTGGGGGGGGGCCTTGTCGGGTGGCTACACCTTC,CASSLWGGALSGGYTF
-,16,-,TRBJ2-5,TRBV6-1,TGTGCCAGCAGTGAGACGATAGCAGGAGCTTGGGAGACCCAGTACTTC,CASSETIAGAWETQYF
TRBD2,18,-,TRBJ2-1,TRBV3-1/TRBV3-2,TGTGCCAGCAGCCAGGGGACTAGCGGGGGGGCGTTGGCCAATGAGCAGTTCTTC,CASSQGTSGGALANEQFF
-,12,-,TRBJ2-5,TRBV3-1/TRBV3-2,TGTGCCAGCAGCCTTAACCTCGAGACCCAGTACTTC,CASSLNLETQYF
-,14,-,TRBJ2-5,TRBV4-3,TGCGCCAGCAGCCAAGATCAATACATGGAGACCCAGTACTTC,CASSQDQYMETQYF
-,17,-,TRBJ1-3,TRBV7-9,TGTGCCAGCAGCTTCATTCCAAACCGGGGGGCTGGAAACACCATATATTTT,CASSFIPNRGAGNTIYF
TRBD1,16,-,TRBJ1-3,TRBV9,TGTGCCAGCAGCCACCGAGAGTTAGGGGGCGGAAACACCATATATTTT,CASSHRELGGGNTIYF
TRBD2,18,-,TRBJ2-2,TRBV30,TGTGCCTGGAGTGGACTAATCCCTAGCGGGGGGTCGGAGGGGGAGCTGTTTTTT,CAWSGLIPSGGSEGELFF
TRBD1,14,-,TRBJ1-1,TRBV6-5,TGTGCCAGCAGCATGACGACAGGGGGCACTGAAGCTTTCTTT,CASSMTTGGTEAFF
TRBD1,16,-,TRBJ2-6,TRBV6-6,TGTGCCAGCATCGGGACAGGGGCCCCTGGGGCCAACGTCCTGACTTTC,CASIGTGAPGANVLTF
-,12,few,TRBJ2-5,TRBV30,TGTGCCTGGAGATGGGGGAAAGAGACCCAGTACTTC,CAWRWGKETQYF
TRBD2,16,-,TRBJ2-3,TRBV24-1,TGTGCCACCAGTGATGCTTCTAGCGGAGACACAGATACGCAGTATTTT,CATSDASSGDTDTQYF
-,15,-,TRBJ1-4,TRBV6-1,TGTGCCAGCAGTGAAGCCCCGGTTAGCAATGAAAAACTGTTTTTT,CASSEAPVSNEKLFF